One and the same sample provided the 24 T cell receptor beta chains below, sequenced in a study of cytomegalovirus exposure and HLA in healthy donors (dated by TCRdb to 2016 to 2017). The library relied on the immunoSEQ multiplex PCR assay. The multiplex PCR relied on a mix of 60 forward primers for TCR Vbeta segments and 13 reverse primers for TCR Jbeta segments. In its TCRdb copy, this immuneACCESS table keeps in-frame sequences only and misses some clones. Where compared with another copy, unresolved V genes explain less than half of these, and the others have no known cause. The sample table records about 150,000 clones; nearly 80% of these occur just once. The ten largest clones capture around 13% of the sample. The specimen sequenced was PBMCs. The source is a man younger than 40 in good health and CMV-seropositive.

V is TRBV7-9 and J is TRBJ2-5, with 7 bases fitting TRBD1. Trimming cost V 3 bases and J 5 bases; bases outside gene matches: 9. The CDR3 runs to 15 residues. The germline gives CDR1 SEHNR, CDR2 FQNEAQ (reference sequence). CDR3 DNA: TGTGCCAGCAGCTTTCTCGGCAGGGGGTTCGAGACCCAGTACTTC. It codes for CASSFLGRGFETQYF. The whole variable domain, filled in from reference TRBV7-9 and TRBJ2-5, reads DTGVSQNPRHKITKRGQNVTFRCDPISEHNRLYWYRQTLGQGPEFLTYFQNEAQLEKSRLLSDRFSAERPKGSFSTLEIQRTEQGDSAMYLCASSFLGRGFETQYFGPGTRLLVL.

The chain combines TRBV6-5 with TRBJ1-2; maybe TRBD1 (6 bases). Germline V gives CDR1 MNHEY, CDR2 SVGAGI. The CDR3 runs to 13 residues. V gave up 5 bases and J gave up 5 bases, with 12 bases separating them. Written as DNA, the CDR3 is TGTGCCAGCAGTCGACAGGCTACTTATGGCTACACCTTC. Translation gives CASSRQATYGYTF.

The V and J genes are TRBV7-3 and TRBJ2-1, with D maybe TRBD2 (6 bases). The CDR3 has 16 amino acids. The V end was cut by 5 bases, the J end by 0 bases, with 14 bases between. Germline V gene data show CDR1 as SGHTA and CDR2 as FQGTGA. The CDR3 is CASSRARESSYNEQFF. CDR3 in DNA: TGTGCCAGCAGCCGGGCTCGGGAGAGCTCCTACAATGAGCAGTTCTTC.

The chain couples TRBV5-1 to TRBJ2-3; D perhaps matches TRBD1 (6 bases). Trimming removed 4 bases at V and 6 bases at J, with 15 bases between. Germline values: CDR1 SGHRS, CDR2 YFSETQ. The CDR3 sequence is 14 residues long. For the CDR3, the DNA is TGCGCCAGCAGCACCGGACAGAGGTACGATACGCAGTATTTT. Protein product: CASSTGQRYDTQYF.

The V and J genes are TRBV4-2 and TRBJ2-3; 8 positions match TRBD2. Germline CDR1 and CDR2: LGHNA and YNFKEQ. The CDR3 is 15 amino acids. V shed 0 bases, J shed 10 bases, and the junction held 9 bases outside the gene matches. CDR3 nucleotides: TGTGCCAGCAGCCAAGAGACGGGGGGGGTACGGTCGCAGTATTTT. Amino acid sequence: CASSQETGGVRSQYF.

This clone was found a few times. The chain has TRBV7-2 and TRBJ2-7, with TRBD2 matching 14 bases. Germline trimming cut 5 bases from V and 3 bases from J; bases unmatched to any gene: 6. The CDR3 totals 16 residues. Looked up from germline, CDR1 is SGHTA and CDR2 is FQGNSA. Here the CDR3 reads CASSPGLAGAFYEQYF. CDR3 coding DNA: TGTGCCAGCAGCCCGGGACTAGCGGGAGCCTTCTACGAGCAGTACTTC.

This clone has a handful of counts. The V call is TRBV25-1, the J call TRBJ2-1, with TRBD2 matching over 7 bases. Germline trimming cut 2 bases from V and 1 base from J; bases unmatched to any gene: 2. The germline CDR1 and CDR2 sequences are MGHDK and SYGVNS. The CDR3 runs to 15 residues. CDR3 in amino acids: CASSEGGSSYNEQFF. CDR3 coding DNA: TGTGCCAGCAGTGAAGGCGGGAGTTCCTACAATGAGCAGTTCTTC.

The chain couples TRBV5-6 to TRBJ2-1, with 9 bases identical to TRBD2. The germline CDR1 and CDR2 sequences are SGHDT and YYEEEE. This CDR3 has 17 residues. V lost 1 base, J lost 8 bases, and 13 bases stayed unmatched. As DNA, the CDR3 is TGTGCCAGCAGCTTGATTGCTAGCGGGATTTTAAGCGATGAGCAGTTCTTC. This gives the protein CASSLIASGILSDEQFF.

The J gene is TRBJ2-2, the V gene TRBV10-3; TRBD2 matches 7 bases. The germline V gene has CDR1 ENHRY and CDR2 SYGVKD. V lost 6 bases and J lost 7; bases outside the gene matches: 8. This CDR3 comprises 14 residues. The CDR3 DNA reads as TGTGCCATCAGGGGGGGGACCTCCGACGGGGAGCTGTTTTTT. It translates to CAIRGGTSDGELFF.

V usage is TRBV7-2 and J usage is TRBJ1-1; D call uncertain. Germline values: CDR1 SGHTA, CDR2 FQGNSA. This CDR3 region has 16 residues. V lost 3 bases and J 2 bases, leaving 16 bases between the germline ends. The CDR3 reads CASSLRVGGLNTEAFF. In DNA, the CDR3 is TGTGCCAGCAGCTTGAGAGTTGGAGGCCTTAACACTGAAGCTTTCTTT.

CDR3 nucleotides: TGTGCCAGTAAAGGACAGGGAAACACTGAAGCTTTCTTT. Its protein product is CASKGQGNTEAFF. V usage is TRBV19 and J usage is TRBJ1-1; 8 bases agree with TRBD1. The V gene's germline CDR1 is LNHDA and CDR2 SQIVND (reference sequence). J was trimmed by 2 bases and V by 7 bases; bases with no gene match: 3. This CDR3 comprises 13 residues.

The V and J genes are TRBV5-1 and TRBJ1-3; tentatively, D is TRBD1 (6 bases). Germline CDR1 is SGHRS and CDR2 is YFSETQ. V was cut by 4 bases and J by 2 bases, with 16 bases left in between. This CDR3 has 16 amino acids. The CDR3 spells CASSTNSGGPGNTIYF. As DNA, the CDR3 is TGCGCCAGCAGCACCAACAGCGGGGGGCCTGGAAACACCATATATTTT.

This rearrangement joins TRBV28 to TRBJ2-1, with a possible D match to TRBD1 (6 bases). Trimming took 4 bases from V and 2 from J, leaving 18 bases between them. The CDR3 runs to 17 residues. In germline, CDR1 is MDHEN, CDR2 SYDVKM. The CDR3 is CASSSTIYRVPYNEQFF. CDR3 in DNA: TGTGCCAGCAGTTCAACGATTTACAGGGTACCCTACAATGAGCAGTTCTTC.

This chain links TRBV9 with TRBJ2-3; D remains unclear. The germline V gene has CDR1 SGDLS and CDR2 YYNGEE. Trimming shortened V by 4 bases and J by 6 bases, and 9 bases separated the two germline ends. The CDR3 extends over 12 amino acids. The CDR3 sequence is CASSPGVDTQYF. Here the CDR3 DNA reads TGTGCCAGCAGCCCCGGAGTGGATACGCAGTATTTT.

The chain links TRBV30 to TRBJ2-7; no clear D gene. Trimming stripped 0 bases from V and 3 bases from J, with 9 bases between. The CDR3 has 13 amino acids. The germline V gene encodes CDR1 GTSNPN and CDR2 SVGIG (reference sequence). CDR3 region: CAWSVWQNYEQYF. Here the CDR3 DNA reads TGTGCCTGGAGTGTTTGGCAGAACTACGAGCAGTACTTC.

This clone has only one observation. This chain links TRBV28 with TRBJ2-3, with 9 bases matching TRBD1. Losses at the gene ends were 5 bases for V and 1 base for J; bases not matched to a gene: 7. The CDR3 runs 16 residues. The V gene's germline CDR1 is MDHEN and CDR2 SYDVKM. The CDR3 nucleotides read TGTGCCAGCAGTGACAACAGGGGGCCTGGCACAGATACGCAGTATTTT. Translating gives CASSDNRGPGTDTQYF.

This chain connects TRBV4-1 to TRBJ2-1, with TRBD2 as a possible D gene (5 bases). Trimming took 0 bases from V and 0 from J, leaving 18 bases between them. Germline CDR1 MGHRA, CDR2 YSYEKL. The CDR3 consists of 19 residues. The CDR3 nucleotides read TGCGCCAGCAGCCAAGATGTTGTAGGAGCGGTTAGCTCCTACAATGAGCAGTTCTTC. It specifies CASSQDVVGAVSSYNEQFF.

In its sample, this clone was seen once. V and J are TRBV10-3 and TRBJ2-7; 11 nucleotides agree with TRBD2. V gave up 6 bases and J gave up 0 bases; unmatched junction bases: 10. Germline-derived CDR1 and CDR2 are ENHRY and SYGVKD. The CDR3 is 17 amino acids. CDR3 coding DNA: TGTGCCATCAGGGATACTAGCGGGAGTTTCCGCTCCTACGAGCAGTACTTC. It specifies CAIRDTSGSFRSYEQYF.

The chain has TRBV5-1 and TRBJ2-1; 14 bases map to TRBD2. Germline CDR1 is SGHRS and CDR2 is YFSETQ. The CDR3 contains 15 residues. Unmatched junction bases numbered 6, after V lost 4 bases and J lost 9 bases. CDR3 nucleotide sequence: TGCGCCAGCAGCCCGGGGACTAGCGGGAGTCGTGAGCAGTTCTTC. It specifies CASSPGTSGSREQFF.

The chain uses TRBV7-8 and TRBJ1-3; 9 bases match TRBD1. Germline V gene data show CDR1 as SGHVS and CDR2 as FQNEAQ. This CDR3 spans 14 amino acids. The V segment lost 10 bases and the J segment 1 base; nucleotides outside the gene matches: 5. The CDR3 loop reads CATSQGASGNTIYF. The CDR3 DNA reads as TGTGCCACTTCACAGGGGGCGTCTGGAAACACCATATATTTT. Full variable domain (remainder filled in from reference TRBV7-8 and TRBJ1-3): GAGVSQSPRYKVAKRGQDVALRCDPISGHVSLFWYQQALGQGPEFLTYFQNEAQLDKSGLPSDRFFAERPEGSVSTLKIQRTQQEDSAVYLCATSQGASGNTIYFGEGSWLTVV.

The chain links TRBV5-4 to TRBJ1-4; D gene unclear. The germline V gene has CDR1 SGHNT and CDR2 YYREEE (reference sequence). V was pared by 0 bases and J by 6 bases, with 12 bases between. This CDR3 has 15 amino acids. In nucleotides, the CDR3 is TGTGCCAGCAGCTTGGGGATGACAAGTGATGAAAAACTGTTTTTT. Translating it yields CASSLGMTSDEKLFF.

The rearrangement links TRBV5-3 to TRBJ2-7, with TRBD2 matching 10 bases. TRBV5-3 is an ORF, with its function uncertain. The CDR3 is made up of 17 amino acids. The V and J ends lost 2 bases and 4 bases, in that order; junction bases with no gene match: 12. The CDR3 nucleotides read TGTGCCAGAAGCTTTTCCGGTTTACCTAGCGGGAGTTACGAGCAGTACTTC. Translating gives CARSFSGLPSGSYEQYF.

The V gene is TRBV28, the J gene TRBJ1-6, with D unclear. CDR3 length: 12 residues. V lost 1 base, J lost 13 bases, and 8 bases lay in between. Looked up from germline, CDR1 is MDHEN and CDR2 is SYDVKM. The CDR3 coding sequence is TGTGCCAGCAGTTTATCCACTAGCCCCCTCCACTTT. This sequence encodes CASSLSTSPLHF.

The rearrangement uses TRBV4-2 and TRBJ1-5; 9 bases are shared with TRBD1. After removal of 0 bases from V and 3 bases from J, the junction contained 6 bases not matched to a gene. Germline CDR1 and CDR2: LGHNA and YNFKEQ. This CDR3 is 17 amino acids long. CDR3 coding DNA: TGTGCCAGCAGCCAAGATCTGGACAGGGGAATCAATCAGCCCCAGCATTTT. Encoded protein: CASSQDLDRGINQPQHF.